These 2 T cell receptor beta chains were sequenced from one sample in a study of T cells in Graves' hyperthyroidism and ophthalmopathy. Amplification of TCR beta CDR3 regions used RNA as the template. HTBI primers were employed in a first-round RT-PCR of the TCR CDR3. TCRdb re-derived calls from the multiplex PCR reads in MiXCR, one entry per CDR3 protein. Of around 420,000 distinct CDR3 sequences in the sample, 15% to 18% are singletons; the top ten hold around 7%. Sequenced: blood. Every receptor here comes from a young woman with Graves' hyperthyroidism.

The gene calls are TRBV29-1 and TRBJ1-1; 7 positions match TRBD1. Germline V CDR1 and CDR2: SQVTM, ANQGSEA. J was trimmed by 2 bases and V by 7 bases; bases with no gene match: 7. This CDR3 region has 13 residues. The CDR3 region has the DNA TGCAGCGCAAGGGCAGGGGGTAACACTGAAGCTTTCTTT. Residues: CSARAGGNTEAFF.

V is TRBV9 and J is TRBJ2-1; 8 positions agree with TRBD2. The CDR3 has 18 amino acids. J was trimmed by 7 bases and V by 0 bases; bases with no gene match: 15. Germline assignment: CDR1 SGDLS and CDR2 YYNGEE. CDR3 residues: CASSVGESGGFLGNEQFF. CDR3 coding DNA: TGTGCCAGCAGCGTAGGAGAAAGCGGGGGTTTTTTGGGGAATGAGCAGTTCTTC.